Shown below are 30 T cell receptor beta chains from a single sample sequenced in a study of cytomegalovirus exposure and HLA in healthy donors. The table came from immunoSEQ multiplex PCR; TCRdb's copy has only in-frame clones and leaves some out. Of about 160,000 clones in the sample, more than 70% were seen once. The source material was PBMCs. The receptors derive from a young man in good health and CMV-seropositive.

This clone was picked up a small number of times. The rearrangement links TRBV5-1 to TRBJ2-2; 9 positions agree with TRBD2. Germline V gene lookup returns CDR1 SGHRS and CDR2 YFSETQ. The CDR3 runs to 16 residues. V dropped 0 bases and J dropped 4; count of bases not matched to a gene: 4. The DNA of the CDR3 is TGCGCCAGCAGCTTGGGAGAAGCGGGAGGCACCGGGGAGCTGTTTTTT. Translating gives CASSLGEAGGTGELFF.

The rearrangement uses TRBV5-1 and TRBJ1-2; TRBD1 agrees at 7 bases. J lost 4 bases, V lost 6 bases, and 3 bases had no gene match. Germline assignment: CDR1 SGHRS and CDR2 YFSETQ. CDR3 length: 12 residues. The CDR3 loop is CASTPGGYGYTF. CDR3 DNA sequence: TGCGCCAGCACCCCAGGGGGCTATGGCTACACCTTC. Together with reference TRBV5-1 and TRBJ1-2, the CDR3 gives the full variable domain: KAGVTQTPRYLIKTRGQQVTLSCSPISGHRSVSWYQQTPGQGLQFLFEYFSETQRNKGNFPGRFSGRQFSNSRSEMNVSTLELGDSALYLCASTPGGYGYTFGSGTRLTVV.

CDR3 nucleotide sequence: TGTGCCAGCAGTTTATGGGCAGGGGGCGGACAAGAGACCCAGTACTTC. Its protein is CASSLWAGGGQETQYF. The chain combines TRBV28 with TRBJ2-5; 8 nucleotides match TRBD1. CDR3 length: 16 residues. Germline trimming cut 0 bases from V and 2 bases from J; bases unmatched to any gene: 5. Germline values: CDR1 MDHEN, CDR2 SYDVKM. Variable domain in full (rest from reference TRBV28 and TRBJ2-5): DVKVTQSSRYLVKRTGEKVFLECVQDMDHENMFWYRQDPGLGLRLIYFSYDVKMKEKGDIPEGYSVSREKKERFSLILESASTNQTSMYLCASSLWAGGGQETQYFGPGTRLLVL.

This sequence joins TRBV27 and TRBJ2-7; tentatively, D is TRBD2 (6 bases). Trimming left V 1 base short and J 0 bases short, with 13 bases between. The germline V gene has CDR1 MNHEY and CDR2 SMNVEV (reference sequence). There are 16 residues in the CDR3. In DNA, the CDR3 is TGTGCCAGCAGTTTATTGGATGGGAGGAGCTCCTACGAGCAGTACTTC. It specifies CASSLLDGRSSYEQYF.

V gene TRBV5-8 combines with J gene TRBJ2-3, with 9 bases matching TRBD1. V was pared by 4 bases and J by 4 bases, with 7 bases of the junction left unmatched. This CDR3 has 15 amino acids. CDR1 is SGHTS, CDR2 YDEGEE, per germline. Written as DNA, the CDR3 is TGTGCCAGCAGCACGGGACAGGGACCACCAGATACGCAGTATTTT. Protein: CASSTGQGPPDTQYF.

The chain recombines TRBV2 with TRBJ2-5; 9 nucleotides line up with TRBD1. This CDR3 region has 15 residues. The trim removed 5 bases at V and 3 bases at J, leaving 7 bases unmatched. Germline V CDR1 and CDR2: SNHLY, FYNNEI. The CDR3 region is CASSPDRGLEETQYF. CDR3 DNA: TGTGCCAGCAGTCCGGACAGGGGCCTTGAAGAGACCCAGTACTTC.

The rearrangement uses TRBV5-3 and TRBJ2-7; maybe TRBD1 (5 bases). TRBV5-3 is assigned to the ORF class and has an uncertain function. CDR3 length equals 16 residues. V gave up 0 bases and J gave up 5 bases, with 18 bases separating them. The CDR3 DNA reads TGTGCCAGAAGCTTGGCCGCGGCTACCCAGGGCCACGAGCAGTACTTC. Amino acid sequence: CARSLAAATQGHEQYF.

Worth noting for this clone: One end of the junction does not line up with germline, which may come from a read error. The CDR3 bases are TGCGCCAGCAGCCAGGGGGCGGGAGGTCCCTCCTATGAGCAGTACTTC. Protein sequence: CASSQGAGGPSYEQYF. The chain is built from TRBV4-1 and TRBJ2-7; 8 bases fit TRBD2. This CDR3 contains 16 residues. CDR1 is MGHRA, CDR2 YSYEKL, per germline.

The V call is TRBV7-8, the J call TRBJ2-2; D possibly corresponds to TRBD1 (5 bases). In germline, CDR1 is SGHVS, CDR2 FQNEAQ. Trimming took 5 bases from V and 9 from J, leaving 10 bases between them. The CDR3 contains 12 residues. The DNA for the CDR3 is TGTGCCAGCAGCGGAAGGGGCCGGGAGCTGTTTTTT. The encoded protein is CASSGRGRELFF.

This chain uses TRBV4-1 with TRBJ2-5; maybe TRBD1 (5 bases). This CDR3 region has 13 residues. V was pared by 3 bases and J by 2 bases, with 7 bases between. Germline V lookup: CDR1 MGHRA, CDR2 YSYEKL. The chain's CDR3 is CASSHQGQETQYF. In nucleotides, the CDR3 is TGCGCCAGCAGCCACCAGGGACAAGAGACCCAGTACTTC.

V usage is TRBV7-3 and J usage is TRBJ2-1, with 10 nucleotides matching TRBD2. Germline CDR1 and CDR2: SGHTA and FQGTGA. The CDR3 has 15 amino acids. Unmatched junction bases numbered 8, after V lost 3 bases and J lost 9 bases. CDR3 in DNA: TGTGCCAGCAGCTTCACGAGCGGGGGGGCCAGTGAGCAGTTCTTC. The encoded protein is CASSFTSGGASEQFF.

This rearrangement joins TRBV30 to TRBJ1-2; 7 bases match TRBD1. This CDR3 is built from 18 residues. V lost 0 bases, J lost 4 bases, and 17 bases stayed unmatched. From germline, CDR1 is GTSNPN and CDR2 SVGIG (reference sequence). The CDR3 DNA reads TGTGCCTGGAGTGTAACCGACCAGCCCGGGACAGCTCCCTATGGCTACACCTTC. Protein sequence: CAWSVTDQPGTAPYGYTF.

V is TRBV5-1 and J is TRBJ2-5; unclear D gene. The CDR3 runs to 14 residues. Germline V lookup: CDR1 SGHRS, CDR2 YFSETQ. Trimming removed 5 bases from V and 5 bases from J, with 16 bases in between. CDR3 DNA sequence: TGCGCCAGCAGGAAGGTCGTAGACGGGGAGACCCAGTACTTC. Translating it yields CASRKVVDGETQYF.

The gene calls are TRBV2 and TRBJ1-2; D unresolved. The CDR3 covers 13 residues. Trimming cost V 4 bases and J 0 bases, with 6 bases left between them. Germline V lookup: CDR1 SNHLY, CDR2 FYNNEI. CDR3 sequence (DNA): TGTGCCAGCAGTGGCCAGGCTAACTATGGCTACACCTTC. It yields the protein CASSGQANYGYTF.

The rearrangement uses TRBV11-2 and TRBJ2-3; TRBD1 matches 7 bases. This CDR3 region has 16 residues. Germline V CDR1 and CDR2: SGHAT, FQNNGV. V shed 3 bases, J shed 0 bases, and the junction held 6 bases outside the gene matches. DNA of the CDR3: TGTGCCAGCAGCTTTGACAGGGCTATTAGCACAGATACGCAGTATTTT. It codes for CASSFDRAISTDTQYF.

This chain connects TRBV6-5 to TRBJ2-1, with no clear D. This CDR3 spans 14 amino acids. The V gene's germline CDR1 is MNHEY and CDR2 SVGAGI. V was pared by 0 bases and J by 10 bases, with 13 bases between. The CDR3 sequence is CASSYSRGDHEQFF. Here the CDR3 DNA reads TGTGCCAGCAGTTACTCGAGAGGAGATCACGAGCAGTTCTTC.

This chain joins TRBV4-3 and TRBJ1-2; 12 bases fit TRBD1. The germline CDR1 and CDR2 sequences are LGHNA and YSLEER. V lost 0 bases and J lost 7; bases outside the gene matches: 6. This CDR3 is 16 amino acids long. In DNA form, the CDR3 reads TGCGCCAGCAGCCAAGAAGCGGGACAGGGGGCTGCTGGCTACACCTTC. Translation gives CASSQEAGQGAAGYTF.

The chain links TRBV4-1 to TRBJ1-5, with 7 nucleotides matching TRBD1. Germline V lookup: CDR1 MGHRA, CDR2 YSYEKL. The trim removed 5 bases at V and 11 bases at J, leaving 15 bases unmatched. CDR3 size: 15 residues. CDR3 coding DNA: TGCGCCAGCAGCGTCCGGGACAGCCTTAGCGAAGCCCAGCATTTT. This translates into CASSVRDSLSEAQHF.

This clone has just one count. The rearrangement joins TRBV19 to TRBJ2-7; 7 nucleotides line up with TRBD1. Germline-derived CDR1 and CDR2 are LNHDA and SQIVND (reference sequence). With V trimmed by 6 bases and J by 0 bases, 5 bases remained unmatched. The CDR3 is 14 amino acids. DNA for the CDR3: TGTGCCAGTAGGGTGACAGGGAGCTCCTACGAGCAGTACTTC. This translates into CASRVTGSSYEQYF.

The rearrangement uses TRBV2 and TRBJ2-1; TRBD2 matches 12 bases. The J segment lost 9 bases and the V segment lost 3 bases, leaving 6 bases of the junction unmatched. This CDR3 region has 15 residues. In germline, CDR1 is SNHLY, CDR2 FYNNEI. Written as DNA, the CDR3 is TGTGCCAGCAGTGAGAGACTAGCGGGAGTCTTTGAGCAGTTCTTC. Residues: CASSERLAGVFEQFF.

This chain connects TRBV11-2 to TRBJ2-1; 7 bases are shared with TRBD2. The CDR3 spans 16 residues. Germline trimming cut 0 bases from V and 4 bases from J; bases unmatched to any gene: 6. CDR1 is SGHAT and CDR2 is FQNNGV in the germline V gene. The CDR3 DNA reads TGTGCCAGCAGCTTAGAGCGGGGAGGGAGTTACAATGAGCAGTTCTTC. Translation gives CASSLERGGSYNEQFF.

The chain links TRBV7-9 to TRBJ2-6; D is possibly TRBD1 (6 bases). The V gene's germline CDR1 is SEHNR and CDR2 FQNEAQ (reference sequence). V gave up 1 base and J gave up 1 base, with 11 bases separating them. CDR3 length: 17 residues. In DNA, the CDR3 is TGTGCCAGCAGCTTAGGGCCAGGGGAATCTGGGGCCAACGTCCTGACTTTC. Amino acid sequence: CASSLGPGESGANVLTF.

The sample holds one count of this clone. The chain recombines TRBV29-1 with TRBJ2-1, with 11 bases that match TRBD2. Germline CDR1 is SQVTM and CDR2 is ANQGSEA. The CDR3 is 11 residues long. J gave up 13 bases and V 6 bases, and 5 bases lay outside the gene matches. The CDR3 nucleotides read TGCAGCGTGGGGACTAGCGGACCTCAGTTCTTC. Its translation is CSVGTSGPQFF.

This clone appeared a single time. This chain connects TRBV9 to TRBJ2-2; maybe TRBD2 (5 bases). V was shortened by 3 bases and J by 0 bases, with 15 bases between the two germline ends. The CDR3 length is 17 residues. Per the germline V gene, CDR1 is SGDLS and CDR2 is YYNGEE. In nucleotides, the CDR3 is TGTGCCAGCAGCGGGCCCCGAGGGCAGTCGAACACCGGGGAGCTGTTTTTT. It is translated as CASSGPRGQSNTGELFF.

V usage is TRBV27 and J usage is TRBJ2-7; 11 bases are a match to TRBD1. Losses at the gene ends were 2 bases for V and 5 bases for J; bases not matched to a gene: 8. The CDR3 sequence is 16 residues long. Germline CDR1 and CDR2: MNHEY and SMNVEV (reference sequence). This CDR3 is CASSLEVRDRGNEQYF. In DNA form, the CDR3 reads TGTGCCAGCAGTTTAGAGGTCCGGGACAGGGGGAACGAGCAGTACTTC.

This chain links TRBV30 with TRBJ1-2; tentatively, D is TRBD1 (5 bases). Between the trimmed V and J ends, which lost 1 base and 4 bases, there was a span of 10 bases. Germline V CDR1 and CDR2: GTSNPN, SVGIG (reference sequence). The CDR3 sequence is 13 residues long. The CDR3 DNA reads as TGTGCCTGGAGTGGATCGGGGGGCTATGGCTACACCTTC. Protein product: CAWSGSGGYGYTF.

The CDR3 DNA sequence: TGTGCCAGCAGTTTATGGAGTGCCCCCTTGAGTCGCGATAGCACAGATACGCAGTATTTT. Translating gives CASSLWSAPLSRDSTDTQYF. The J gene is TRBJ2-3, the V gene TRBV28; D is uncertain. The CDR3 is 20 amino acids. Between the trimmed V and J ends, which lost 0 bases and 0 bases, there was a span of 22 bases. Germline assignment: CDR1 MDHEN and CDR2 SYDVKM.

The V call is TRBV6-5, the J call TRBJ2-2; 7 bases are shared with TRBD1. This CDR3 is built from 14 residues. V trimming: 5 bases; J trimming: 3 bases; junction bases outside the gene matches: 3. The V gene's germline CDR1 is MNHEY and CDR2 SVGAGI. CDR3 sequence (DNA): TGTGCCAGCAGTGGGACAGTTGACACCGGGGAGCTGTTTTTT. Its translation: CASSGTVDTGELFF.

The V call is TRBV6-5, the J call TRBJ2-1, with D possibly being TRBD1 (5 bases). Deletions cut 6 bases from V and 13 bases from J, with 16 bases between. The CDR3 runs to 12 residues. CDR1 is MNHEY, CDR2 SVGAGI, per germline. CDR3 region: CASSVRRGAQFF. The DNA of the CDR3 is TGTGCCAGCAGCGTACGCCGTGGGGCTCAGTTCTTC.

V is TRBV5-8 and J is TRBJ2-7; D is undetermined. Germline CDR1 is SGHTS and CDR2 is YDEGEE. Trimming took off 3 bases at V and 3 bases at J, with 7 bases between the two ends. This CDR3 region has 12 residues. The CDR3 nucleotides read TGTGCCAGCAGCTACGCCAGCTACGAGCAGTACTTC. Translated, it gives CASSYASYEQYF.